This TCR beta chain was captured in a study of shared clonotypes between healthy human individuals. Study results and caveats: Though the depth was large, rarefaction showed that sorted-subset sequencing was incomplete.

All of the donors resided in Nashville, Tennessee, and each was a Caucasian adult. Libraries were prepared by immunoSEQ multiplex PCR; TCRdb keeps only in-frame clonotypes and omits some of them. The sample gives a few million clones, roughly 90% of which show up once; 0.37% is in the top ten. As to this clone: Antigen unknown.

The V segment lost 6 bases and the J segment 11 bases; nucleotides outside the gene matches: 11. Germline V gene lookup returns CDR1 LNHDA and CDR2 SQIVND (reference sequence). The CDR3 totals 14 residues. This TCR was recovered from a man between 18 and 29 years old in good health. Some clones in this sample may be carry-over from other donors' samples. Sequencing was performed on naive CD4+ T cells from PBMCs. As for subset: CD45RA+ positively selected. The rearrangement links TRBV19 to TRBJ1-5; TRBD1 aligns across 9 bases. In DNA form, the CDR3 reads TGTGCCAGTAGGCCCCGACAGGGGGTTGGGGCCCAGCATTTT. It translates to CASRPRQGVGAQHF.